What follows is one T cell receptor (beta chain) and its context. Its antigen is unknown. Base qualities are not at hand, and no much larger clone is one base apart. These data belong to a study of blood T cells in healthy people across ages (dated by TCRdb to 2014 to 2015). In terms of the full investigation: In model experiments, roughly one uniquely barcoded TCR beta cDNA molecule per two T cells was captured by template switching. Age-related changes in TCR beta repertoire diversity were measured in the study by deep sequencing normalized with unique cDNA molecular identifiers. Four age groups were formed from the donors: young (average approximately 15 years), middle-aged (around 39), aged (about 62) and long-lived (roughly 81). For two donors (one aged 18 to 30 and one aged 80 or older), the study analyzed two additional independent replicas of 1 million unique cDNA reads from the same blood draw.

What the authors observed across the whole study: Donor CMV infection status was unknown, potentially confounding age-related changes in expanded clonotypes. As age increased, observed TCR beta diversity per million T cells dropped in a roughly linear way, and a significant reduction was already evident by age 40. There was a strong correlation between observed TCR beta diversity and the percentage of naive T cells measured by flow cytometry. The long-lived group showed more naive CD4+ T cells, fewer expanded clones and increased TCR diversity than the aged group, suggesting age selection. Conclusive comparison of naive and antigen-experienced compartments was prevented by the profiling of bulk unsorted PBMCs. Estimates of total diversity based on one million sequenced T cells were considered lower bounds and underestimates.

Taken from cysteine to phenylalanine, the CDR3 has 12 residues. Only the CDR3 part of the read is kept: 36 bases, read in frame from the first base. Trimming costs V 4 bases and J 6 bases, and their ends lie 6 bases apart. CDR1 and CDR2, per the germline V gene, are ENHRY and SYGVKD. Library construction relied on 5' RACE. These reads were obtained on an Illumina HiSeq 2500. The second PCR ran for roughly 6 to 11 cycles and used a J-beta primer mix along with a sample-barcoded 5' primer. A template-switch 5' adaptor carrying 12 random nucleotides introduced a unique molecular identifier onto each TCR beta cDNA molecule. Each sample yielded at least 2.5 million CDR3-containing paired-end reads. First-strand cDNA was synthesized from all RNA with the Mint cDNA synthesis kit, primed by a TRBC-specific oligonucleotide. After uracil-DNA glycosylase treatment, a first 18-cycle PCR used universal primers M1SS and BC2_uni_R on all cDNA. Under the source paper's analysis protocol: Normalization of each sample was performed by random selection of 1 million high-quality reads, each carrying a distinct molecular identifier. Instead of being binned into consensus sequences, reads that shared molecular identifiers were thrown out. CDR3 identification, clonotype clustering and error correction used MiTCR with a Q25 quality threshold and the strictest error-elimination algorithm. Lower-bound total TCR beta diversity was estimated with a nonparametric unseen species model using Euler transformation. TCRdb redid the processing of the public reads, applying fastp at Q25 and MiXCR, and retained in-frame beta chains. Merged by CDR3 protein, the rows form single entries marked with the most common genes and DNA. TCRdb, rather than the study authors, made the V and J calls. Across this sample there are more than 500,000 distinct CDR3 sequences, with 27% seen only once. Over 3.5% of the sample belongs to the ten largest clones.

Donors were 40 or so systemically healthy Caucasian individuals from Russia aged roughly 6 to 90 years. Ten milliliters of peripheral blood were drawn from each donor into EDTA-treated Vacutainer tubes. Ficoll-Paque density-gradient centrifugation was used to isolate PBMCs, with at least 6.5 million per sample. Total RNA, at least 5 micrograms per sample, was extracted from PBMCs with Trizol reagent. For every donor, an aliquot of PBMCs went through flow cytometry to measure the percentages of naive CD45RAhigh/CD27high T cells. This sample was also put to use in a study of T cells of mothers and their children. Looking at the second paper: Donors were nine systemically healthy Caucasian individuals: three mothers and their six children. cDNA synthesis used all of the extracted RNA, with roughly 1.5 ug of RNA in each 15 ul reaction. In the second PCR, the M1S primer introduced both the sample barcodes and 2-4 random nucleotides. More than 8.5 million TCR beta CDR3 reads were obtained from each mother, and about 3 million reads were obtained from each child. Thymic selection similarly shapes TCR recombination output in related and unrelated pairs, with minor effect from inherited differences. Normalized repertoire overlap was always found to be slightly, but never significantly, higher in related mother-child pairs than in unrelated mother-child pairs. Persistent microchimeric T cell clones were not detected, at a sensitivity of approximately 100 clones per million clonotypes. To look for features that set related mother-child pairs apart from unrelated individuals, the researchers ran deep NGS to compare the TCR beta repertoires of mothers and children. Mothers averaged about 40 +/- 4 years of age and children averaged roughly 11 +/- 4 years. After adapter ligation with NEBNext reagents, the libraries were sequenced on Illumina HiSeq 2000 with 100+100 nt paired-end reads. To prevent cross-contamination, the mother and child libraries were prepared a month apart and were sequenced in separate runs. Each donor had between about 450,000 and 2,100,000 distinct TCR beta clonotypes identified. Naive TCR beta clonotypes were estimated from low-frequency clonotypes matched to each donor's FACS-determined naive share, without sorting.

Sequenced sample: blood. This receptor was taken from a boy aged 2 to 10 in good health. Rearrangement joined TRBV10-3 to TRBJ2-2, with an unclear D gene assignment. The DNA sequence reads TGTGCCATCAGTGGGGCCCCCGGGGAGCTGTTTTTT. This gives the protein CAISGAPGELFF.